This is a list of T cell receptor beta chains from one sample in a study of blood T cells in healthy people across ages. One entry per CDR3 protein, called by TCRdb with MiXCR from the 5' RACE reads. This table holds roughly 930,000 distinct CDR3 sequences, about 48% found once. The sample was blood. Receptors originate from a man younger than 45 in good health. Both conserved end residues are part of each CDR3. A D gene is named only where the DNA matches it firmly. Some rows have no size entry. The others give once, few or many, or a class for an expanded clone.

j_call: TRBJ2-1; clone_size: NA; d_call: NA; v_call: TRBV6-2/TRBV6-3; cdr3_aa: CASSYARDAKRGSYNEQFF; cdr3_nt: TGTGCCAGCAGTTACGCTCGGGACGCCAAAAGGGGCTCCTACAATGAGCAGTTCTTC
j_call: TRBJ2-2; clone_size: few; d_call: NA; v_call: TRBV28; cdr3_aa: CASSFPITTGFGATGELFF; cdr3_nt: TGTGCCAGCAGTTTTCCAATTACCACAGGGTTTGGGGCCACCGGGGAGCTGTTTTTT
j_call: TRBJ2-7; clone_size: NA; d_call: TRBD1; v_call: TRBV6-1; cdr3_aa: CASSAGQGVTHYEQYF; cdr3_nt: TGTGCCAGCAGTGCAGGACAGGGGGTTACACACTACGAGCAGTACTTT
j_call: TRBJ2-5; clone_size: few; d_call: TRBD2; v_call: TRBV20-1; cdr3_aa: CSARSGGGHETQYF; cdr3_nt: TGCAGTGCACGTAGCGGGGGGGGACACGAGACCCAGTACTTC
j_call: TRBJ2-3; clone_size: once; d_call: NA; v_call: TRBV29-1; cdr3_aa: CSAAVGGQSTDTQYF; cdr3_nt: TGCAGCGCTGCAGTCGGGGGCCAAAGCACAGATACGCAGTATTTT
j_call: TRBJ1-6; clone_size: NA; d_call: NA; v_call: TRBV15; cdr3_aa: CATSIGQPLYNSPLHF; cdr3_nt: TGTGCCACCAGCATAGGACAGCCCCTGTATAATTCACCCCTCCACTTT
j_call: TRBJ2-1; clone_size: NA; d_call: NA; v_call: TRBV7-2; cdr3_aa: CASSLAVAEANEQFF; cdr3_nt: TGTGCCAGCAGCTTAGCGGTAGCGGAGGCGAATGAGCAGTTCTTC
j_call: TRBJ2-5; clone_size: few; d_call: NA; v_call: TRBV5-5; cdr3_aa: CASSLEGQSIETQYF; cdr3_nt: TGTGCCAGCAGCTTGGAAGGACAGTCTATAGAGACCCAGTACTTC
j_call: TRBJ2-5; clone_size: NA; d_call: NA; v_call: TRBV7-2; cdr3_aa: CASSLLAFQETQYF; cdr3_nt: TGTGCCAGCAGCTTATTAGCCTTTCAAGAGACCCAGTACTTC
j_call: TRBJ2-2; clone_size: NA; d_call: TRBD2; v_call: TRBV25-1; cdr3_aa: CASSDLRGGDTGELFF; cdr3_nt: TGTGCCAGCAGTGATCTCCGGGGGGGAGACACCGGGGAGCTGTTTTTT
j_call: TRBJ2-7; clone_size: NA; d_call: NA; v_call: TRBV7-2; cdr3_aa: CASSQRPNMFHEQYF; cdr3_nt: TGTGCCAGCAGTCAGAGACCTAATATGTTCCACGAGCAGTACTTC
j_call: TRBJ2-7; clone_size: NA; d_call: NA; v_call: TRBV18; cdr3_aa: CASSFREHNYEQYF; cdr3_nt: TGTGCCAGCTCTTTCCGGGAACATAACTACGAGCAGTACTTC
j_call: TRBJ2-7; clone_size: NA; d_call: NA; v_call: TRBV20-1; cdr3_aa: CSVPGRGYEQYF; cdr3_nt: TGCAGTGTTCCGGGACGGGGCTACGAGCAGTACTTC
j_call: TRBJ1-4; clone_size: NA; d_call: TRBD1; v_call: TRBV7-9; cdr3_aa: CASSPGQANEKPFF; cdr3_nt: TGTGCCAGCAGCCCGGGACAGGCAAATGAAAAACCGTTTTTT
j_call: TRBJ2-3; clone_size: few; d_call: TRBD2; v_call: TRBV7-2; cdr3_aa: CASSNRLAGGVDTQYF; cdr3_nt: TGTGCCAGCAGCAACAGACTAGCGGGGGGAGTAGATACGCAGTATTTT
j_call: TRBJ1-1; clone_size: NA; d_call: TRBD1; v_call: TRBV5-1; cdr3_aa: CASSLVWTGDNTEAFF; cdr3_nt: TGCGCCAGCAGCTTGGTATGGACAGGGGATAACACTGAAGCTTTCTTT
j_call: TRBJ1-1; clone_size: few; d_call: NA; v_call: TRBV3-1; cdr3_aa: CASSHMNTEAFF; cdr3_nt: TGTGCCAGCAGCCACATGAACACTGAAGCTTTCTTT
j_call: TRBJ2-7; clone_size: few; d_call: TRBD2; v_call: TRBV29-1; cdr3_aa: CSVGGGGHSYEQYF; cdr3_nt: TGCAGCGTTGGGGGGGGAGGTCACTCCTACGAGCAGTACTTC
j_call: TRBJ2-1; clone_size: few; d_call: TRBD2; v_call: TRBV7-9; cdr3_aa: CASSLAVGLAIEQFF; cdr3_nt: TGTGCCAGCAGCTTAGCGGTAGGACTAGCGATTGAGCAGTTCTTC
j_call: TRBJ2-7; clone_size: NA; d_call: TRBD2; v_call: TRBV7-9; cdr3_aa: CASSPGLADNSYEQYF; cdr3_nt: TGTGCCAGCAGCCCAGGACTAGCGGACAACTCCTACGAGCAGTACTTC
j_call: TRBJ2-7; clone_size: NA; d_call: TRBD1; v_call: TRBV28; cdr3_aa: CASRYSRGQDSYF; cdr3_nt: TGTGCCAGCAGATACTCTAGGGGACAGGATTCGTACTTC
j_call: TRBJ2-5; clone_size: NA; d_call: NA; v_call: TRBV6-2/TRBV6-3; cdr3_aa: CASINAQQRGGTQYF; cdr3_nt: TGTGCCAGCATCAACGCCCAACAACGAGGCGGGACCCAGTACTTC
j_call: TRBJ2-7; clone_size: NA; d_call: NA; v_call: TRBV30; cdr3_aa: CAWNRVGYEQYF; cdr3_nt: TGTGCCTGGAACAGGGTTGGCTACGAGCAGTACTTC
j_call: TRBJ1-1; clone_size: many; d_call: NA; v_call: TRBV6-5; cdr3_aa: CASSYLWGEAFF; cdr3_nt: TGTGCCAGCAGTTACTTGTGGGGAGAAGCTTTCTTT
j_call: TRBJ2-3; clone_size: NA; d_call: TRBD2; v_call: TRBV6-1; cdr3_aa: CASSEVGLAANTQYF; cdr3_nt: TGTGCCAGCAGTGAAGTGGGACTAGCGGCGAATACGCAGTATTTT
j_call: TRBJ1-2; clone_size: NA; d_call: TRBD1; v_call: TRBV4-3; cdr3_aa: CASSQELRTGGRYGYTF; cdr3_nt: TGCGCCAGCAGCCAAGAATTAAGGACAGGGGGACGGTATGGCTACACCTTC
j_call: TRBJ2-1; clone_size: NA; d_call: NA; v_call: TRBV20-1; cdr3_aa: CSARDQEGFDEQFF; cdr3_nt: TGCAGTGCTAGGGACCAGGAGGGTTTCGATGAGCAGTTCTTC
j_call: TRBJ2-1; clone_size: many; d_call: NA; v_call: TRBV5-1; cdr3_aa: CASSDSLQFFNEQFF; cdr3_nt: TGCGCCAGCTCGGACAGCCTACAATTCTTCAATGAGCAGTTCTTC
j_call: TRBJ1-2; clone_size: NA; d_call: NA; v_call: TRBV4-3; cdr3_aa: CASSQDRRAFYGYTF; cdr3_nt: TGCGCCAGCAGCCAAGACCGCCGGGCTTTCTATGGCTACACCTTC
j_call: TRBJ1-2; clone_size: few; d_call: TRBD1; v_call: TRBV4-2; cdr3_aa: CASSQEVDRGLRGYTF; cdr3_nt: TGTGCCAGCAGCCAAGAAGTAGACAGGGGGCTTAGGGGCTACACCTTC
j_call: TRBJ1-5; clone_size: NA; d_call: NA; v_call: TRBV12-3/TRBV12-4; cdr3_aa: CASSKVSGQPQHF; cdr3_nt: TGTGCCAGCAGTAAAGTCAGCGGGCAGCCCCAGCATTTT
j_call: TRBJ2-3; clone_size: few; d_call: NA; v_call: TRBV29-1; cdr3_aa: CSGEDTQYF; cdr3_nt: TGCAGCGGGGAAGATACGCAGTATTTT
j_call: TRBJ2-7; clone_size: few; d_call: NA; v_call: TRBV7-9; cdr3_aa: CASSLRMGGQNQETRYF; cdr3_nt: TGTGCCAGCAGCTTACGGATGGGGGGGCAGAACCAAGAGACCCGGTACTTC
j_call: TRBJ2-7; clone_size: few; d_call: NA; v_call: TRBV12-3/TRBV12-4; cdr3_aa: CASSSFTYEQYF; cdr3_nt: TGTGCCAGCAGTTCTTTTACCTACGAGCAGTACTTC
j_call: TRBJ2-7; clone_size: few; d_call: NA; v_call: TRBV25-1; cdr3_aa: CASSEFRLEQFGYYEQYF; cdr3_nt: TGTGCCAGCAGTGAATTTAGACTAGAGCAGTTCGGATACTACGAGCAGTACTTC
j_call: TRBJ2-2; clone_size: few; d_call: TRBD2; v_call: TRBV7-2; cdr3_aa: CASSFKPPSGTGELFF; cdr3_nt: TGTGCCAGCAGCTTTAAACCCCCTAGCGGCACCGGGGAGCTGTTTTTT
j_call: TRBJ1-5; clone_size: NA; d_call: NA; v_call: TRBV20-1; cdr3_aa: CSARDKNLNQPQHF; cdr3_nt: TGCAGTGCTAGGGACAAGAACCTGAATCAGCCCCAGCATTTT
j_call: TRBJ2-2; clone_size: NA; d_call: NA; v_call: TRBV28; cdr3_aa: CASSSLPGGNIGELFF; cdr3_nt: TGTGCCAGCAGTTCCTTGCCAGGGGGGAATATCGGGGAGCTGTTTTTT
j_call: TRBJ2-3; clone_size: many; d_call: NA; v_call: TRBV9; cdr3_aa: CASTRNYGGDTQYF; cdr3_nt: TGTGCCAGCACCAGGAATTATGGGGGGGATACGCAGTATTTT
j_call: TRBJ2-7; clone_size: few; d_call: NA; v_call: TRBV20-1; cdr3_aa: CSARDGGSVYEQYF; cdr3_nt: TGCAGTGCTAGAGATGGCGGTAGTGTTTACGAGCAGTACTTC
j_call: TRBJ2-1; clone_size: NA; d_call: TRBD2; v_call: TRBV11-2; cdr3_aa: CASSPKGTSGGAGYNEQFF; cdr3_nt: TGTGCCAGCAGCCCGAAGGGGACTAGCGGGGGGGCTGGGTACAATGAGCAGTTCTTC
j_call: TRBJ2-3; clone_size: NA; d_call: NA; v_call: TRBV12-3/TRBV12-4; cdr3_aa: CASSFVGGTTDAQYF; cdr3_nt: TGTGCCAGCAGTTTCGTGGGGGGCACCACAGATGCGCAGTATTTT
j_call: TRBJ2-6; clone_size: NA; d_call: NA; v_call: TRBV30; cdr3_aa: CAWSVTQPGANVLTF; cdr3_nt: TGTGCCTGGAGTGTGACCCAGCCTGGGGCCAACGTCCTGACTTTC
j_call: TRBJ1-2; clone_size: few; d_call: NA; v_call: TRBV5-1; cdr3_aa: CASSLNREGYTF; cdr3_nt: TGCGCCAGCAGCTTGAACAGGGAGGGCTACACCTTC
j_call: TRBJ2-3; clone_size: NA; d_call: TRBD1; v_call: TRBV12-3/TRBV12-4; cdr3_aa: CASRLQGAVGTDTQYF; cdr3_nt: TGTGCCAGCAGGTTGCAGGGGGCGGTGGGCACAGATACGCAGTATTTT
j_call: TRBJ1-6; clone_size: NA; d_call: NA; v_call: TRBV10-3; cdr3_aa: CAISDGETRSPLHF; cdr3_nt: TGTGCCATCAGTGATGGGGAAACGAGGTCACCCCTCCACTTT
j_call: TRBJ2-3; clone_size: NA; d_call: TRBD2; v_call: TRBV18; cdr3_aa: CASSPGTSGSTDTQYF; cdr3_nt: TGTGCCAGCTCACCCGGGACTAGCGGCAGCACAGATACGCAGTATTTT
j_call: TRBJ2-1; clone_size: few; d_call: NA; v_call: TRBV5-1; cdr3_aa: CASSFSSDSYNEQFF; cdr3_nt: TGCGCCAGCAGCTTTTCCAGCGATTCCTACAATGAGCAGTTCTTC
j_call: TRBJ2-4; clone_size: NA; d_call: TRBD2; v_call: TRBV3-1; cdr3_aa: CASSQGTSGDSTEQYF; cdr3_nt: TGTGCCAGCAGCCAGGGGACTAGCGGGGACTCTACGGAGCAGTACTTC
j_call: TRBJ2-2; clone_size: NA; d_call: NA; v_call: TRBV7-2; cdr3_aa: CASSPGGGGVDGELFF; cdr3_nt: TGTGCCAGCAGCCCTGGTGGTGGAGGGGTGGACGGGGAGCTGTTTTTT
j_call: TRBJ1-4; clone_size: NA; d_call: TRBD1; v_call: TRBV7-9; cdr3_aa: CASPTGDGRKLFF; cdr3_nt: TGTGCCAGCCCGACAGGGGACGGGAGAAAACTGTTTTTT
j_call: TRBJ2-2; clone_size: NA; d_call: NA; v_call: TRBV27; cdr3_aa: CASSLSSVNTGELFF; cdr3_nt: TGTGCCAGCAGTTTATCTAGCGTGAACACCGGGGAGCTGTTTTTT
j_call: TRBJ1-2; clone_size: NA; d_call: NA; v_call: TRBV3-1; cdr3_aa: CASSQDVVGPDGYTF; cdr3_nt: TGTGCCAGCAGCCAAGATGTAGTGGGGCCTGATGGCTACACCTTC
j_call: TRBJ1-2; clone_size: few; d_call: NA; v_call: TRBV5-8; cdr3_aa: CASSFGTAGYGYTF; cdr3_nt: TGTGCCAGCAGCTTCGGGACGGCGGGGTATGGCTACACCTTC